This TCR beta chain was sequenced for a study of OX40 agonist ivuxolimab in advanced cancers. For the study in its entirety: Ivuxolimab was a fully human IgG2 agonistic monoclonal antibody targeting the costimulatory receptor OX40 (CD134). Intravenous ivuxolimab was administered to patients every 2 weeks at six dose levels: 0.01, 0.1, 0.3, 1.5, 3 and 10 mg/kg. Of the approximately 53 patients in dose escalation, some 19 had hepatocellular carcinoma, about 15 had melanoma, 9 had renal cell carcinoma and 9 had head and neck cancer. A male proportion of roughly 80% and a mean age of roughly 55 years, ranging from about 20 to 79, were recorded for the dose-escalation cohort. Prior anti-PD-1, anti-PD-L1 or anti-CTLA-4 therapy was permitted, and 40% to 50% of dose-escalation patients had received checkpoint inhibitors. Three dose-escalation patients achieved partial responses, one with hepatocellular carcinoma and two with cutaneous melanoma. Peripheral TCRbeta sequencing was intended to test whether TCR sequence diversity was altered and clonal T-cell expansion was caused by ivuxolimab. The paper describes the monotherapy dose-escalation part (N of about 55 patients) of the phase I trial of ivuxolimab.

The trial excluded patients who had a history of autoimmune disease or who were on systemic immunosuppression. In every dose cohort, peripheral blood was drawn for TCR sequencing at baseline, cycle 4 day 1, and cycle 7 day 1. The samples were taken from a phase I, first-in-human, multicenter, open-label dose-escalation trial of ivuxolimab. Adults with locally advanced or metastatic melanoma, renal cell, hepatocellular, or head and neck squamous cell carcinoma were enrolled in the trial. CD4+ and CD8+ T cells were sorted separately from peripheral blood before TCR sequencing. Overall results and qualifications from the work: Antigen specificity was not determined for the clonally expanded peripheral T cells. Low levels of normalized T-cell clonal expansion were also seen in some patients who did not respond. At doses of 0.1 to 3.0 mg/kg, clonal expansion of both CD4+ and CD8+ blood T cells was observed from baseline to week 6. After ivuxolimab, more expanded clones were found on average in CD8+ T cells than in CD4+ T cells. In partial responders in the 0.1-3.0 mg/kg groups, normalized peripheral clonal expansion was found to be among the lowest, especially among CD8+ T cells.

This clone was counted a single time. The clone's antigen remains unknown. No much larger clonotype is one base removed from it; base qualities were not supplied. From a lookup of the germline V gene (reference sequence), CDR1 and CDR2 are LNHDA and SQIVND. Its CDR3 holds 13 amino acids, cysteine through phenylalanine. The kept DNA is CDR3 alone, 39 bases in frame from the first base. Trimming takes 5 bases off V and 3 bases off J; junction bases not matched to a gene: 3. For sequencing of the TCRbeta CDR3 region, genomic DNA was extracted from the sorted cells. TCRbeta CDR3 regions were sequenced using the immunoSEQ Assay. In TCRdb, the immuneACCESS table is reduced to in-frame sequences with V and J assigned. These tables do not hold every clone; where another copy was compared, an unresolved V gene accounts for under half, and the others remain unexplained. The sample has about 100,000 clones on record, approximately 95% of them singletons. The top ten hold 2% to 2.5% of the sample.

The source was CD4+ or CD8+ T cells sorted from blood, collected in a trial of the OX40 agonist ivuxolimab. This clonotype was obtained from an adult with an advanced solid tumor such as melanoma, head and neck, liver or kidney cancer. The chain is assembled from TRBV19 and TRBJ1-1; 7 junctional bases match TRBD1. CDR3 reads: CASSFTGDTEAFF. The nucleotides are TGTGCCAGTAGTTTCACAGGGGACACTGAAGCTTTCTTT.